The 11 T cell receptor beta chains below all came from one sample that was sequenced in a study of T cell responses to AZD1222 COVID-19 vaccine (dated by TCRdb to the early 2020s). The protocol used for the library was the immunoSEQ multiplex PCR assay. TCRdb mirrors the immuneACCESS table, restricted to in-frame sequences. Some clones are absent from its copies; in checked studies, under half trace to an unresolved V gene, and the reason for the others is unknown. The sample includes 120,000 or so clones, with more than 90% observed a single time. The top ten clones comprise 2% to 2.5% of the sample. Sample time point, as interpreted from the label and publication: about 28 days (+/-7) after the second vaccine dose. The sequencing used peripheral blood, collected 28 days after the second AZD1222 dose. The receptors come from an adult who received the AZD1222 COVID-19 vaccine.

The chain couples TRBV19 to TRBJ2-2; 7 bases match TRBD1. The CDR3 totals 15 residues. Germline V lookup: CDR1 LNHDA, CDR2 SQIVND (reference sequence). Losses at the gene ends were 5 bases for V and 3 bases for J; bases not matched to a gene: 6. The CDR3 DNA follows: TGTGCCAGTAGTGAAGGACAGGTGTACACCGGGGAGCTGTTTTTT. This encodes CASSEGQVYTGELFF.

The chain is built from TRBV5-1 and TRBJ1-4, with D maybe TRBD1 (6 bases). This CDR3 is 13 amino acids long. The V gene lost 4 bases and the J gene lost 10 bases, with 14 bases spanning the gap. The germline CDR1 and CDR2 sequences are SGHRS and YFSETQ. CDR3 region: CASSHEGDPKLFF. The CDR3 nucleotides read TGCGCCAGCAGCCATGAGGGGGACCCAAAACTGTTTTTT.

This chain joins TRBV27 and TRBJ1-5; no firm D call. V gave up 2 bases and J gave up 0 bases, with 11 bases separating them. Germline CDR1 is MNHEY and CDR2 is SMNVEV (reference sequence). The CDR3 sequence is 16 residues long. This CDR3 reads CASSLVSPYSNQPQHF. The CDR3 DNA reads as TGTGCCAGCAGTTTAGTGTCACCCTATAGCAATCAGCCCCAGCATTTT.

The chain employs TRBV4-2 and TRBJ1-2, with D uncertain. In germline, CDR1 is LGHNA, CDR2 YNFKEQ. V was trimmed by 1 base and J by 0 bases, leaving 9 bases between them. This CDR3 is built from 15 residues. The CDR3 sequence is CASSQVTTSNYGYTF. The CDR3 DNA sequence: TGTGCCAGCAGCCAAGTTACGACGTCTAACTATGGCTACACCTTC.

The chain links TRBV6-2 or TRBV6-3 to TRBJ1-4; D possibly corresponds to TRBD1 (5 bases). The germline V gene has CDR1 MNHEY and CDR2 SVGEGT. The CDR3 consists of 16 residues. The V end lost 0 bases, the J end lost 8 bases, and 16 bases lay between the germline ends. CDR3 sequence reads: CASSYSGGARGEKLFF. The CDR3 nucleotides read TGTGCCAGCAGTTACTCCGGAGGGGCTCGGGGCGAAAAACTGTTTTTT.

This chain joins TRBV7-9 and TRBJ1-1; 7 nucleotides match TRBD1. In germline, CDR1 is SEHNR, CDR2 FQNEAQ (reference sequence). After removal of 5 bases from V and 0 bases from J, the junction contained 3 bases not matched to a gene. The CDR3 runs 14 residues. This chain's CDR3 is CASSPGTVNTEAFF. The CDR3 DNA reads TGTGCCAGCAGCCCAGGGACAGTGAACACTGAAGCTTTCTTT.

This rearrangement joins TRBV4-3 to TRBJ1-1; D not certain. Germline-derived CDR1 and CDR2 are LGHNA and YSLEER. V shed 0 bases and J shed 1 base, with 9 bases lying between them. The CDR3 contains 15 residues. CDR3 nucleotide sequence: TGCGCCAGCAGCCAAGATAACCTACAGAACACTGAAGCTTTCTTT. It specifies CASSQDNLQNTEAFF.

The table lists this clone with a count of one. The CDR3 here is CAISAPDSPLHF. DNA for the CDR3: TGTGCCATCAGTGCCCCCGATTCACCCCTCCACTTT. V and J are TRBV10-3 and TRBJ1-6; D not resolved. The germline V gene encodes CDR1 ENHRY and CDR2 SYGVKD. This CDR3 spans 12 amino acids. Deletions cut 4 bases from V and 8 bases from J, with 6 bases between.

The J gene is TRBJ2-1, the V gene TRBV5-4, with 11 bases identical to TRBD2. The trim removed 4 bases at V and 2 bases at J, leaving 2 bases unmatched. CDR3 length equals 15 residues. CDR1 and CDR2 from the germline V gene are SGHNT and YYREEE (reference sequence). CDR3: CASSLSGGAYNEQFF. Written as DNA, the CDR3 is TGTGCCAGCAGCCTTAGCGGGGGGGCCTACAATGAGCAGTTCTTC.

This chain connects TRBV12-3 or TRBV12-4 to TRBJ2-1, with unresolved D. Trimming removed 6 bases at V and 6 bases at J, with 12 bases between. CDR3 length equals 13 residues. The CDR3 here is CASRPTSVNEQFF. In DNA, the CDR3 is TGTGCCAGCAGGCCAACAAGCGTCAATGAGCAGTTCTTC.

The genes are TRBV7-8 and TRBJ1-2; a weak D match, TRBD1 (5 bases). The length of the CDR3 is 14 residues. V lost 2 bases, J lost 4 bases, and 11 bases lay in between. CDR1 is SGHVS, CDR2 FQNEAQ, per germline. This chain's CDR3 is CASSLRGSIYGYTF. CDR3 coding DNA: TGTGCCAGCAGCTTAAGGGGCAGTATCTATGGCTACACCTTC.